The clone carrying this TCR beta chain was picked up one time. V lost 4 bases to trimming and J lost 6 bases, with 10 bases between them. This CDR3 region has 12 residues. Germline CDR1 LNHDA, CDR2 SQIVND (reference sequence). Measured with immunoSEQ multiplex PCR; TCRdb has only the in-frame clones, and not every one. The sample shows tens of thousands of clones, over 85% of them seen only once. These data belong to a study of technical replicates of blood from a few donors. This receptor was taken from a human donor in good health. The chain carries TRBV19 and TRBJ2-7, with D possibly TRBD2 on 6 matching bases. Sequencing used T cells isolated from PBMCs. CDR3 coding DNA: TGTGCCAGTAGTACCGGCGGGGTCGAGCAGTACTTC. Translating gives CASSTGGVEQYF.